Listed below are T cell receptor beta chains from one sample, sequenced in a study of blood T cell repertoires in COVID-19. Profiled with immunoSEQ multiplex PCR; TCRdb holds only in-frame clones, not every one. The table includes around 150,000 clones, around four fifths detected once. Sequenced input: peripheral blood. The source is a human donor in a cohort sampled during active COVID-19. CDR3s include the opening cysteine and the closing phenylalanine or tryptophan. The order of the fields is V gene, D gene, clone size, J gene, CDR3 DNA, CDR3 protein. D genes are given only for firm matches. Rows may omit the clone size; those that give it use once, few, many or a size class.

TRBV28,TRBD2,.,TRBJ2-7,TGTGCCAGCAGCAACTTAAGACCGGGACTAGCGGGGGGGCCTGGCTACGAGCAGTACTTC,CASSNLRPGLAGGPGYEQYF
TRBV9,TRBD1,.,TRBJ2-1,TGTGCCAGCAGCGTGGGGTCGGGAAAGGGGGCAGTATTTCATGAGCAGTTCTTC,CASSVGSGKGAVFHEQFF
TRBV19,.,.,TRBJ1-6,TGTGCCAGTAGTCTGACAGGTCGACGGGATAATTCACCCCTCCACTTT,CASSLTGRRDNSPLHF
TRBV7-9,TRBD1,.,TRBJ2-7,TGTGCCAGCACCCAAGAGACAGGGGGCTTCTACGAGCAGTACTTC,CASTQETGGFYEQYF
TRBV3-1/TRBV3-2,.,.,TRBJ1-3,TGTGCCAGCAGCCCACCCAGGGATTACTCTGGAAACACCATATATTTT,CASSPPRDYSGNTIYF
TRBV11-3,.,.,TRBJ2-1,TGTGCCAGCAGCTTAGGGCCAATTAGCTATGAGCAGTTCTTC,CASSLGPISYEQFF
TRBV4-3,.,few,TRBJ2-7,TGCGCCAGCAGCCAAGATTTTAGGGGTGGCTCCTACGAGCAGTACTTC,CASSQDFRGGSYEQYF
TRBV7-9,.,.,TRBJ1-5,TGTGCCAGCAGCCCAAATGACAGAAAGGGTCAGCCCCAGCATTTT,CASSPNDRKGQPQHF
TRBV6-5,TRBD1,.,TRBJ1-3,TGTGCCAGCAGGGGGACAGGGAGCGGAAACACCATATATTTT,CASRGTGSGNTIYF
TRBV28,.,.,TRBJ2-2,TGTGCCAGCAGTCCCCTGACATGGGGCGCGAACACCGGGGAGCTGTTTTTT,CASSPLTWGANTGELFF
TRBV4-3,.,.,TRBJ1-5,TGCGCCAGCAGCCAAGATACAAACACAGGTCAGCCCCAGCATTTT,CASSQDTNTGQPQHF
TRBV6-5,TRBD2,.,TRBJ2-7,TGTGCCAGCGGGGAGCCGGGACTAGCGCCATACGAGCAGTACTTC,CASGEPGLAPYEQYF
TRBV30,TRBD1,.,TRBJ1-3,TGTGCCTGGAGCAGGGGGCCCGGAAACACCATATATTTT,CAWSRGPGNTIYF
TRBV6-2/TRBV6-3,.,.,TRBJ2-2,TGTGCCAGCAGTTACTCGGGCGGGGGCGCTTCGAACACCGGGGAGCTGTTTTTT,CASSYSGGGASNTGELFF
TRBV2,.,medium-sized,TRBJ2-5,TGTGCCAGCAGTGAATGGTCCAGCGGCTTAGAGGAGACCCAGTACTTC,CASSEWSSGLEETQYF
TRBV10-2,.,.,TRBJ1-5,TGCGCCAGCAGTGAATTAAGCAATCAGCCCCAGCATTTT,CASSELSNQPQHF
TRBV4-3,TRBD2,.,TRBJ2-5,TGCGCCAGCAGCCAAGCTATAGCGGGGGCCCAAGAGACCCAGTACTTC,CASSQAIAGAQETQYF
TRBV7-3,TRBD2,.,TRBJ2-3,TGTGCCAGCAGCATCAGCGGGACTAGCACAGATACGCAGTATTTT,CASSISGTSTDTQYF
TRBV4-1,TRBD1,.,TRBJ2-2,TGCGCCAGCAGTGACAGGGGGAACACCGGGGAGCTGTTTTTT,CASSDRGNTGELFF
TRBV27,.,once,TRBJ2-1,TGTGCCAGCAGCGGGGGATTGGGCAATGAGCAGTTCTTC,CASSGGLGNEQFF
TRBV6-2/TRBV6-3,TRBD1,.,TRBJ1-5,TGTGCCAGCAGTTCTGGGACAGGGTCCGGGAGCAATCAGCCCCAGCATTTT,CASSSGTGSGSNQPQHF
TRBV6-2/TRBV6-3,TRBD1,once,TRBJ1-1,TGTGCCAGCAGTTACTCCACAGGGGTCTACACTGAAGCTTTCTTT,CASSYSTGVYTEAFF
TRBV6-5,TRBD2,.,TRBJ2-7,TGTGCCAGCACTAGCGGGAAAGGGGAGCAGTACTTC,CASTSGKGEQYF
TRBV3-1/TRBV3-2,TRBD1,.,TRBJ1-2,TGTGCCAGCCAAATGACAGGGGAACGAGGCTACACCTTC,CASQMTGERGYTF
TRBV19,.,.,TRBJ1-1,TGTGCCAGTAGCCCACAGGCTTCCACTGAAGCTTTCTTT,CASSPQASTEAFF
TRBV30,.,.,TRBJ1-1,TGTGCCTGGAGTGGACAGATAGAAGCTTTCTTT,CAWSGQIEAFF
TRBV7-9,TRBD1,.,TRBJ2-7,TGTGCCAGCAGCCCCAGACAGGGACCCTACGAGCAGTACTTC,CASSPRQGPYEQYF
TRBV7-2,.,.,TRBJ2-7,TGTGCCAGCAGCTTAGCGACAGCCTACGAGCAGTACTTC,CASSLATAYEQYF
TRBV28,TRBD1,.,TRBJ1-1,TGTGCCAGCAGTCTCCTTCCAGGGGGACGGACTGAAGCTTTCTTT,CASSLLPGGRTEAFF
TRBV25-1,.,.,TRBJ1-6,TGTGCCAGCAGAGAACAGGGTTACCGCTTTTCACCCCTCCACTTT,CASREQGYRFSPLHF
TRBV27,.,.,TRBJ2-1,TGTGCCAGCAGTTTAATTGGCGGTGAGCAGTTCTTC,CASSLIGGEQFF